This T cell receptor (beta chain) comes out of a study of cytomegalovirus exposure and HLA in healthy donors. Looking at the study overall: A later analysis reported the approximately 120 validation repertoires used the same platform as the roughly 670 first-cohort repertoires.

The repertoire was sequenced with immunoSEQ multiplex PCR; TCRdb's copy has only in-frame clones and lacks some. Of some 190,000 clones listed, more than 75% are singletons. This CDR3 has 12 amino acids. V shed 7 bases and J shed 2 bases, with 12 bases lying between them. From germline, CDR1 is GTSNPN and CDR2 SVGIG (reference sequence). Of note for this clone: Its target is not known.

Study-level points and caveats: Overall, approximately 150 TCR beta chains were annotated as cytomegalovirus-associated. Subsequent analysis revealed that first-cohort TCR clusters tended to co-occur in the approximately 120 validation repertoires.

Source material: PBMCs. The sequence derives from a man aged 30 to 39 in good health and CMV-seropositive. The chain has TRBV30 and TRBJ2-7, with D uncertain. The CDR3 loop reads CALQLNTYEQYF. The CDR3 bases are TGTGCCTTACAGCTAAATACCTACGAGCAGTACTTC.